The clone carrying this TCR beta chain was seen repeatedly, ten times or more. Its antigen is not identified. The sample is drawn from a study of early T cells in non-severe SARS-CoV-2 infection. Study-level information: Unsorted whole-blood RNA was sequenced in bulk, leaving chains unpaired. General study points: VDJdb matching, biased toward anti-spike CD8 responses, missed private and CD4 specificities.

Tagging with unique molecular identifiers was applied to individual cDNA molecules. Each CDR3 protein gets one entry after TCRdb re-called the 5' RACE reads with MiXCR. The sample yields fewer than 50,000 distinct CDR3 sequences, about 7% seen once. This clonotype was sampled from an adult who was a healthcare worker with PCR-confirmed SARS-CoV-2 infection or an uninfected control (not recorded which). Sequenced sample: whole blood.

For the CDR3, the DNA is TGTGCGGGCGGACAGGGCTACGAGCAGTACTTC. Its protein is CAGGQGYEQYF. This chain links TRBV2 with TRBJ2-7; TRBD1 aligns across 8 bases. The CDR3 extends over 11 amino acids. The germline gives CDR1 SNHLY, CDR2 FYNNEI. The variable domain in full, with the rest retrieved from reference TRBV2 and TRBJ2-7, is EPEVTQTPSHQVTQMGQEVILRCVPISNHLYFYWYRQILGQKVEFLVSFYNNEISEKSEIFDDQFSVERPDGSNFTLKIRSTKLEDSAMYFCAGGQGYEQYFGPGTRLTVT.